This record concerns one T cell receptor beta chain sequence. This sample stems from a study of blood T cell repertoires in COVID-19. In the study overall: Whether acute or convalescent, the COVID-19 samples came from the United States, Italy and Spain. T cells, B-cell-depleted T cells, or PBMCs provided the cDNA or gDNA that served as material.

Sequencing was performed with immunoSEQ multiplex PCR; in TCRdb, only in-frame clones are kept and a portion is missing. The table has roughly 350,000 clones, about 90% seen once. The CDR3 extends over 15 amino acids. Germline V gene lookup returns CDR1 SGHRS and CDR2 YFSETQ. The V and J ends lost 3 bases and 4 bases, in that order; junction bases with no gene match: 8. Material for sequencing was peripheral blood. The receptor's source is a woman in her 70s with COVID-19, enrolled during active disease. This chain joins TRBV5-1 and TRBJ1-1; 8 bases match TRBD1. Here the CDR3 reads CASSSSGQGATEAFF. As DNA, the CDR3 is TGCGCCAGCAGCTCCTCCGGGCAGGGGGCCACTGAAGCTTTCTTT.